This TCR beta chain was sequenced for a study of identical twins. This clonotype has just a few counts. TCRdb re-called the 5' RACE reads through MiXCR, storing one row per CDR3 protein. This table holds 600,000 to 800,000 distinct CDR3 sequences, 21% found once. The sample was also reused in another study, on T cells expressing NK-cell markers.

Sequencing was performed on PBMCs. This clonotype was sampled from a woman in her late teens or twenties in good health.

CDR3 protein: CSARDRRLEYTQYF. The CDR3 DNA is TGCAGTGCTAGAGATCGGAGACTAGAGTATACGCAGTATTTT. J is TRBJ2-3 and V is TRBV20-1; D might be TRBD2 (6 bases). CDR3 length: 14 amino acids. V dropped 0 bases and J dropped 7 bases, with 14 bases sitting between them. Germline V CDR1 and CDR2: DFQATT, SNEGSKA (reference sequence).